This T cell receptor (beta chain) was captured by sequencing in a study of CD8 T cells in ankylosing spondylitis. Study outcomes and limitations: A motif of 7 to 9 highly homologous TCR beta variants was seen as apparently characteristic of ankylosing spondylitis blood.

V was shortened by 7 bases and J by 5 bases, with 11 bases between the two germline ends. The CDR3 length is 12 residues. About this clonotype itself: What it recognizes is unknown.

Preparation of TCR beta libraries was done by quantitative 5'-RACE with molecular barcodes. From the 5' RACE reads, TCRdb called clonotypes with MiXCR, one entry per CDR3 protein. The repertoire holds about 700,000 distinct CDR3 sequences, about 20% seen once, with 19% in the top ten. This receptor was obtained from a male donor with ankylosing spondylitis. Sequenced sample: blood, either unsorted or a sorted T cell fraction (not recorded which). V usage is TRBV12-3 or TRBV12-4 and J usage is TRBJ2-5; D may be TRBD1 (5 bases). The CDR3: CASMGLGETQYF. The CDR3 coding sequence is TGTGCCAGCATGGGGCTGGGGGAGACCCAGTACTTC.